The sequence of this T cell receptor beta chain was determined in a study of cytomegalovirus exposure and HLA in healthy donors. Background on the study: Researchers previously reported finding roughly 120 million unique TCR beta sequences from about 200 million T cells.

Findings and limits, study-wide: Trimming of TCR beta V- and J-genes showed a link, identified in a later analysis, to a missense DCLRE1C variant. Presence/absence analyses treated sequencing depth as roughly uniform across donors.

Germline V gene sequence: CDR1 SGHRS, CDR2 YFSETQ. The CDR3 is 14 residues long. V lost 4 bases and J lost 4; bases outside the gene matches: 6. Use of 60 Vbeta and 13 Jbeta primers characterized the PCR. Clones were sequenced by immunoSEQ multiplex PCR, and TCRdb holds only the in-frame ones, with some missing. The sample lists around 97,000 clones, around 9.6% occurring once. This clone was seen a handful of times. The antigen is not known. The chain couples TRBV5-1 to TRBJ1-2; TRBD1 matches 8 bases. The receptor comes from a man aged 50 or older in good health and CMV-seropositive. Material for sequencing was PBMCs. The CDR3 bases are TGCGCCAGCAGCAGCGACAGGGGCCTCTATGGCTACACCTTC. Amino acid sequence: CASSSDRGLYGYTF.